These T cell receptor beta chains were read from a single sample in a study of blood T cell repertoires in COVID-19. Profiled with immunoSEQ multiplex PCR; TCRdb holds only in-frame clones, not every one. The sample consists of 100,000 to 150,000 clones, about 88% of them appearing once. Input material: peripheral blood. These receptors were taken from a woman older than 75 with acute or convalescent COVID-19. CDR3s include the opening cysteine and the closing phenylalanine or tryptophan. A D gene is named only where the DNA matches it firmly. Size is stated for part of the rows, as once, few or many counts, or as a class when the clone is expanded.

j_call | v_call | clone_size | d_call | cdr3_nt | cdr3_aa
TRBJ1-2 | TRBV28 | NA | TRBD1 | TGTGCCAGCAGCCTTCCCCGGGGACAGGGTAGAGGCTACACCTTC | CASSLPRGQGRGYTF
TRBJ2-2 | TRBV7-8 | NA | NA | TGTGCCAGCAGCTTAGCAGGGGGGGTGCTGTTTTTT | CASSLAGGVLFF
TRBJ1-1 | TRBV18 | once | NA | TGTGCCAGCTCACCATCCCAGCGACAGCCAAACACTGAAGCTTTCTTT | CASSPSQRQPNTEAFF
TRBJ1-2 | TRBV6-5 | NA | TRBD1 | TGTGCCAGCAGACGGGACAGGGGGCAGGAGGGCTACACCTTC | CASRRDRGQEGYTF
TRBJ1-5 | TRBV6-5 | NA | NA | TGTGCCAGCAGGGCGGCGGGGAACCAGCCCCAGCATTTT | CASRAAGNQPQHF
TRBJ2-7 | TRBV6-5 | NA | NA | TGTGCCAGCCAGGACAGCTCCTACGAGCAGTACTTC | CASQDSSYEQYF
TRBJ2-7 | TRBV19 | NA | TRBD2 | TGTGCCAGTAGTATACGGCGGACTAGCGGGTCCAGCTCCTACGAGCAGTACTTC | CASSIRRTSGSSSYEQYF
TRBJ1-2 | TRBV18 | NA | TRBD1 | TGTGCCAGCTCACCTGGGACAGATTATGGCTACACCTTC | CASSPGTDYGYTF
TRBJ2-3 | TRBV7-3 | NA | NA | TGTGCCAGCAGCTTCGGCGGGCACAGCACAGATACGCAGTATTTT | CASSFGGHSTDTQYF
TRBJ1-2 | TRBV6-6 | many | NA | TGTGCCAGCAGTTACTCGGTAGCTAGCTACACCTTC | CASSYSVASYTF
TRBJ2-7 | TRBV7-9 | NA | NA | TGTGCCAGCAGCCCCGGACCGGGGGGCGCGTCCTACGAGCAGTACTTC | CASSPGPGGASYEQYF
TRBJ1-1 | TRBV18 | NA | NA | TGTGCCAGCTCACCTTCGGGGATGAACACTGAAGCTTTCTTT | CASSPSGMNTEAFF
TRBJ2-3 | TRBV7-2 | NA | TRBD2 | TGTGCCAGCAGCTTAGTGCTTAGCGGGGGGGGCACAGATACGCAGTATTTT | CASSLVLSGGGTDTQYF
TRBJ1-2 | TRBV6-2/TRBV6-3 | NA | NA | TGTGCCAGCAGTTACTCTCCGGGAATCTATGGCTACACCTTC | CASSYSPGIYGYTF
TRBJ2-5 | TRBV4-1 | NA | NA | TGCGCCAGCAGCCGGACCCAGGGCTCCCAAGAGACCCAGTACTTC | CASSRTQGSQETQYF
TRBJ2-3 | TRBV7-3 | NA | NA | TGTGCCAGCAGCTTAAACTCGAGTCCAGATACGCAGTATTTT | CASSLNSSPDTQYF
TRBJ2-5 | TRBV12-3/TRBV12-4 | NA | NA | TGTGCCAGCAGCTGGGACTCCCAAGAGACCCAGTACTTC | CASSWDSQETQYF
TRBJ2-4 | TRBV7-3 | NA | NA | TGTGCCAGCAGCTTAACCCCTCGGGGAACCGTAAACATTCAGTACTTC | CASSLTPRGTVNIQYF
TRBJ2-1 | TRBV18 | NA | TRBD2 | TGTGCCAGCTCACTAGCGGGAGTCAACAATGAGCAGTTCTTC | CASSLAGVNNEQFF
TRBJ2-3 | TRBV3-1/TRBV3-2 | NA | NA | TGTGCCAGCAGCCAAGCCCTTGATACGCAGTATTTT | CASSQALDTQYF
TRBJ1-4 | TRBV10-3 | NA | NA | TGTGCCATCAGTGATAACAGGCGGCCTGAAAAACTGTTTTTT | CAISDNRRPEKLFF
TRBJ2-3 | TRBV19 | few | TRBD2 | TGTGCCAGTAGTGACAATAGCGGGGGGATAGATACGCAGTATTTT | CASSDNSGGIDTQYF